This T cell receptor beta chain was captured by sequencing in a study of OX40 agonist ivuxolimab in advanced cancers. Study-level background: Patients treated during dose escalation were battling hepatocellular carcinoma, melanoma, renal cell or head and neck cancer.

Generated by immunoSEQ multiplex PCR, the TCRdb table keeps only in-frame clones and is missing some. The data contain roughly 20,000 clones, 80% to 85% of them seen just once; the ten biggest clones take up over 3.5%. Germline loops: CDR1 MNHNS, CDR2 SASEGT. The V end lost 11 bases, the J end lost 0 bases, and 6 bases lay between the germline ends. There are 11 residues in the CDR3. A note on this clone: Antigen unknown.

Regarding the study as a whole: Averaged across samples, CD8+ T cells carried more expanded clones than CD4+ did. Still undetermined is the antigen specificity of the expanded peripheral T cells.

Prior autoimmune disease or systemic immunosuppression barred patients. The specimen comprised CD4+ or CD8+ T cells sorted from blood, sampled in a trial of the OX40 agonist ivuxolimab. The chain couples TRBV6-1 to TRBJ2-3; D is unclear. This clonotype originated in an adult with an advanced solid tumor such as melanoma, head and neck, liver or kidney cancer. The CDR3 here is CAASSTDTQYF. DNA for the CDR3: TGTGCCGCCTCTAGCACAGATACGCAGTATTTT.